The sequence of this T cell receptor (beta chain) was determined in a study of blood T cell repertoires in COVID-19. The CDR3 is 15 residues long. Germline V lookup: CDR1 MNHEY, CDR2 SVGAGI. V was shortened by 1 base and J by 3 bases, with 13 bases between the two germline ends. Only in-frame clones appear in the TCRdb table, and some are missing; sequencing was by immunoSEQ multiplex PCR. This sample has 210,000 or so clones; about nine tenths occur once, and the top ten carry 4.5% to 5.5%. The receptor's source is a middle-aged woman with acute or convalescent COVID-19. Sequencing was performed on peripheral blood. The chain carries TRBV6-5 and TRBJ2-7, with D unresolved. CDR3 protein: CASSYLSSRLYEQYV. CDR3 DNA: TGTGCCAGCAGTTACTTATCCTCCAGGCTCTACGAGCAGTACGTC.